The 10 T cell receptor beta chains given below trace back to one sample, sequenced in a study of T cell repertoires in cytomegalovirus infection. TCRdb ran MiXCR on the reads and lists one entry per CDR3 protein. There are about 300,000 distinct CDR3 sequences in the sample; about 9.2% occur only once, and about 2.3% lies in the top ten. The source material was PBMCs. These receptors all stem from a human donor in good health (CMV status not recorded). Some clones in this sample may be carry-over from other donors' samples.

This clonotype showed up many times. The chain recombines TRBV7-2 with TRBJ2-7; weak D call: TRBD1 (6 bases). CDR1 is SGHTA, CDR2 FQGNSA, per germline. Between the trimmed V and J ends, which lost 5 bases and 0 bases, there was a span of 11 bases. This CDR3 is built from 14 residues. The CDR3 is CASSQRDTSYEQYF. Written as DNA, the CDR3 is TGTGCCAGCAGCCAACGGGACACCTCCTACGAGCAGTACTTC. The full variable domain, its missing parts supplied by reference TRBV7-2 and TRBJ2-7, is GAGVSQSPSNKVTEKGKDVELRCDPISGHTALYWYRQSLGQGLEFLIYFQGNSAPDKSGLPSDRFSAERTGGSVSTLTIQRTQQEDSAVYLCASSQRDTSYEQYFGPGTRLTVT.

This clonotype was seen at least ten times. This chain joins TRBV7-8 and TRBJ2-1; 9 positions agree with TRBD2. The germline CDR1 and CDR2 sequences are SGHVS and FQNEAQ. CDR3 length: 16 amino acids. Trimming took 0 bases from V and 8 from J; bases not matched to a gene: 8. As DNA, the CDR3 is TGTGCCAGCAGCTTAGCGAGAGGACTAGCGAGGTATGAGCAGTTCTTC. Translating it yields CASSLARGLARYEQFF.

This clonotype appeared many times. The chain couples TRBV7-6 to TRBJ1-1; D perhaps matches TRBD1 (6 bases). Germline loops: CDR1 SGHVS, CDR2 FNYEAQ. The ends were cut back, 5 bases at V and 5 bases at J, with 12 bases in the middle. The CDR3 is 13 amino acids. The CDR3 DNA follows: TGTGCCAGCAGCGGCTACAGGGTAACTGAAGCTTTCTTT. Residues: CASSGYRVTEAFF.

This chain uses TRBV5-5 with TRBJ2-4; no clear D gene. Germline CDR1 is SGHKS and CDR2 is YYEKEE (reference sequence). The ends were cut back, 4 bases at V and 9 bases at J, with 17 bases in the middle. The CDR3 totals 14 residues. CDR3 protein: CASSRDTGLGIQYF. The CDR3 coding sequence is TGTGCCAGCAGCCGTGACACGGGTTTGGGCATTCAGTACTTC.

There are many counts of this clonotype. The chain recombines TRBV15 with TRBJ2-7, with no clear D. The CDR3 has 14 residues. Germline CDR1 is LNHNV and CDR2 is YYDKDF (reference sequence). Deletions cut 3 bases from V and 3 bases from J, with 12 bases between. Written as DNA, the CDR3 is TGTGCCACCAGCAGCCCCCCGAACGACTACGAGCAGTACTTC. As protein: CATSSPPNDYEQYF.

This clonotype came up a few times. The gene calls are TRBV6-2 or TRBV6-3 and TRBJ2-2, with 7 bases matching TRBD1. The V and J ends lost 8 bases and 1 base, in that order; junction bases with no gene match: 10. CDR1 MNHEY and CDR2 SVGEGT come from the germline V gene. CDR3 length: 16 residues. In nucleotides, the CDR3 is TGTGCCAGCGATAAACCGACAGGGCTGAACACCGGGGAGCTGTTTTTT. Protein: CASDKPTGLNTGELFF.

This clonotype has at least ten counts. The V and J genes are TRBV6-4 and TRBJ2-1, with 7 positions matching TRBD1. Germline V gene data show CDR1 as MRHNA and CDR2 as SNTAGT. This CDR3 spans 15 amino acids. Trimming removed 6 bases from V and 6 bases from J; junction bases left unmatched: 11. The DNA of the CDR3 is TGTGCCAGCAGCGACAGGGATTCCACCTTCAATGAGCAGTTCTTC. Residues: CASSDRDSTFNEQFF.

This clonotype was counted many times. The chain is built from TRBV28 and TRBJ1-5; tentatively, D is TRBD1 (5 bases). The V gene lost 2 bases and the J gene lost 6 bases, with 17 bases spanning the gap. The length of the CDR3 is 16 residues. Germline CDR1 MDHEN, CDR2 SYDVKM. CDR3 loop: CASSLPSGVRLQPQHF. For the CDR3, the DNA is TGTGCCAGCAGTTTACCCTCGGGGGTAAGGCTTCAGCCCCAGCATTTT.

This chain uses TRBV29-1 with TRBJ1-1; D gene ambiguous. The CDR3 covers 11 residues. Germline V gives CDR1 SQVTM, CDR2 ANQGSEA. Trimming took off 5 bases at V and 3 bases at J, with 7 bases between the two ends. CDR3 sequence reads: CSVLGDTEAFF. CDR3 DNA sequence: TGCAGCGTTCTGGGTGACACTGAAGCTTTCTTT.

In its sample, this clonotype was seen many times. In nucleotides, the CDR3 is TGTGCCAGCTCACCAGGGACAGCGGATCGTTTGGCTACCTTC. Translation: CASSPGTADRLATF. V and J are TRBV18 and TRBJ1-2; 7 positions agree with TRBD1. After removal of 2 bases from V and 14 bases from J, the junction contained 14 bases not matched to a gene. Germline CDR1 and CDR2: KGHSH and LQKENI. This CDR3 is built from 14 residues.